These T cell receptor beta chains were read from a single sample in a study of cytomegalovirus exposure and HLA in healthy donors. Clones were read by immunoSEQ multiplex PCR, and TCRdb kept only the in-frame ones, dropping some. The sample includes under 300,000 clones, about 86% of them seen just once. The specimen sequenced was PBMCs. These receptors originate from a young woman in good health and CMV-seronegative. Each CDR3 is given with its conserved first and last residue. The D gene is left open where the match is weak. Clone size is given for some rows only: seen once, a few or many times, or a class if the clone is expanded.

V: TRBV30; J: TRBJ2-1; size: .; D: TRBD2; CDR3: CAWSVGGSKYNEQFF; DNA: TGTGCCTGGAGTGTGGGCGGGAGTAAATACAATGAGCAGTTCTTC
V: TRBV15; J: TRBJ1-4; size: .; D: .; CDR3: CATSRDSPFNEKLFF; DNA: TGTGCCACCAGCAGGGACAGCCCCTTTAATGAAAAACTGTTTTTT
V: TRBV25-1; J: TRBJ1-3; size: few; D: .; CDR3: CASSATGGRIIYF; DNA: TGTGCCAGCAGTGCGACAGGCGGCCGAATCATATATTTT
V: TRBV18; J: TRBJ2-4; size: once; D: TRBD1; CDR3: CASSSLNPGQGRLAKNIQYF; DNA: TGTGCCAGCTCATCCTTAAACCCAGGACAGGGGCGTCTAGCCAAAAACATTCAGTACTTC
V: TRBV5-1; J: TRBJ2-1; size: once; D: TRBD2; CDR3: CASSSASGGNEQFF; DNA: TGCGCCAGCAGCTCGGCTAGCGGGGGAAATGAGCAGTTCTTC
V: TRBV29-1; J: TRBJ2-3; size: .; D: .; CDR3: CSALLARLHQDTQYF; DNA: TGCAGCGCCCTGTTGGCCCGACTTCATCAGGATACGCAGTATTTT
V: TRBV10-3; J: TRBJ1-3; size: few; D: .; CDR3: CAGNAEGNTIYF; DNA: TGCGCAGGGAATGCGGAGGGAAACACCATATATTTT
V: TRBV6-5; J: TRBJ2-5; size: .; D: .; CDR3: CASSSYSTETQYF; DNA: TGTGCCAGCAGTTCCTACTCAACGGAGACCCAGTACTTC
V: TRBV15; J: TRBJ2-7; size: .; D: TRBD1; CDR3: CATSRGGQGATQYF; DNA: TGTGCCACCAGCAGGGGGGGACAGGGGGCTACGCAGTACTTC
V: TRBV29-1; J: TRBJ2-3; size: .; D: TRBD1; CDR3: CSVGRDRVADTQYF; DNA: TGCAGCGTTGGAAGGGACAGGGTGGCAGATACGCAGTATTTT
V: TRBV4-3; J: TRBJ1-6; size: .; D: TRBD1; CDR3: CASSQANRGHMNSPLHF; DNA: TGCGCCAGCAGCCAAGCGAACAGGGGGCATATGAATTCACCCCTCCACTTT
V: TRBV28; J: TRBJ2-1; size: .; D: TRBD1; CDR3: CASSQRRDRDYNEQFF; DNA: TGTGCCAGCAGTCAGAGGCGGGACAGGGACTACAATGAGCAGTTCTTC
V: TRBV11-2; J: TRBJ1-2; size: .; D: TRBD1; CDR3: CASSHTGQRSDYGYTF; DNA: TGTGCCAGCAGCCACACGGGACAGAGGTCTGACTATGGCTACACCTTC
V: TRBV2; J: TRBJ1-2; size: few; D: TRBD1; CDR3: CASRTGSTNYGYTF; DNA: TGTGCCAGCAGGACAGGGAGCACTAACTATGGCTACACCTTC
V: TRBV19; J: TRBJ1-2; size: .; D: .; CDR3: CASSMMGGFYGYTF; DNA: TGTGCCAGTAGTATGATGGGAGGGTTCTATGGCTACACCTTC
V: TRBV5-4; J: TRBJ1-1; size: .; D: .; CDR3: CASSKAGRKNTEAFF; DNA: TGTGCCAGCAGCAAAGCGGGACGGAAGAACACTGAAGCTTTCTTT
V: TRBV27; J: TRBJ1-5; size: .; D: TRBD1; CDR3: CASSTLTGGYQPQHF; DNA: TGTGCCAGCAGTACATTAACAGGGGGCTATCAGCCCCAGCATTTT
V: TRBV7-8; J: TRBJ1-1; size: .; D: .; CDR3: CASSLMHQGGTEAFF; DNA: TGTGCCAGCAGCTTAATGCACCAGGGAGGAACTGAAGCTTTCTTT
V: TRBV27; J: TRBJ1-2; size: .; D: TRBD1; CDR3: CASSPTPGGNGYTF; DNA: TGTGCCAGCAGTCCCACCCCAGGGGGAAATGGCTACACCTTC
V: TRBV20-1; J: TRBJ2-5; size: once; D: .; CDR3: CSAGGETQYF; DNA: TGCAGTGCTGGGGGGGAGACCCAGTACTTC
V: TRBV7-9; J: TRBJ2-7; size: .; D: TRBD1; CDR3: CASSLGQGAHEQYF; DNA: TGTGCCAGCAGCCTCGGACAGGGGGCCCACGAGCAGTACTTC
V: TRBV2; J: TRBJ1-2; size: .; D: .; CDR3: CASSQGSSGYTF; DNA: TGTGCCAGCAGTCAGGGGAGTAGTGGCTACACCTTC
V: TRBV7-8; J: TRBJ2-1; size: .; D: TRBD2; CDR3: CASSRGLANEQFF; DNA: TGTGCCAGCAGCAGGGGACTAGCCAATGAGCAGTTCTTC
V: TRBV27; J: TRBJ2-7; size: .; D: TRBD1; CDR3: CASLSTAGDRTYEQYF; DNA: TGTGCCAGCCTCTCAACAGCAGGGGACAGAACCTACGAGCAGTACTTC
V: TRBV6-5; J: TRBJ2-3; size: .; D: TRBD1; CDR3: CASSYSSGTGGDTQYF; DNA: TGTGCCAGCAGTTACTCCTCCGGGACAGGGGGCGATACGCAGTATTTT
V: TRBV5-1; J: TRBJ2-6; size: .; D: .; CDR3: CASSPRVTSGANVLTF; DNA: TGCGCCAGCAGCCCGAGGGTGACCTCTGGGGCCAACGTCCTGACTTTC
V: TRBV20-1; J: TRBJ2-1; size: .; D: TRBD1; CDR3: CSARPGGEQFF; DNA: TGCAGTGCTAGACCAGGGGGTGAGCAGTTCTTC
V: TRBV9; J: TRBJ2-5; size: .; D: TRBD1; CDR3: CASSLQGAPGETQYF; DNA: TGTGCCAGCAGCTTACAGGGGGCGCCGGGAGAGACCCAGTACTTC
V: TRBV5-1; J: TRBJ2-7; size: .; D: TRBD1; CDR3: CASRTGTGAYEQYF; DNA: TGCGCCAGCAGAACCGGGACAGGAGCCTACGAGCAGTACTTC
V: TRBV27; J: TRBJ2-7; size: .; D: TRBD1; CDR3: CASVDRAHYEQYF; DNA: TGTGCCAGCGTGGACAGGGCTCACTACGAGCAGTACTTC